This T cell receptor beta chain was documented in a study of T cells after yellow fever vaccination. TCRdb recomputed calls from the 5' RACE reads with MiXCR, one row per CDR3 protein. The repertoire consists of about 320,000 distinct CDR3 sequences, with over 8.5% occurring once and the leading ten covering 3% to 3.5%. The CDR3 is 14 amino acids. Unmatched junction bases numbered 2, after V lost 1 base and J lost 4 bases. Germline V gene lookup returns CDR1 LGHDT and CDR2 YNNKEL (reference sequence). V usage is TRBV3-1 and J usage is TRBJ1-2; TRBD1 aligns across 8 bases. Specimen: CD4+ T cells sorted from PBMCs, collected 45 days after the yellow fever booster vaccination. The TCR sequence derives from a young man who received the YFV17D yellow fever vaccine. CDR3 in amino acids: CASSQADRGYGYTF. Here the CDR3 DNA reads TGTGCCAGCAGCCAAGCTGACAGGGGCTATGGCTACACCTTC.